A selection of T cell receptor beta chains follows, all from one sample in a study of cytomegalovirus exposure and HLA in healthy donors. Sequenced by immunoSEQ multiplex PCR; TCRdb stores in-frame clones only, minus some. The sample includes around 180,000 clones, around three quarters of them seen just once. Material: PBMCs. The receptors originated from a man aged 40-55 years in good health and CMV-seronegative. Both conserved end residues are part of each CDR3. D genes are given only for firm matches. Expanded clones get a size class; other rows say once, few or many, or leave the size out.

j_gene: TRBJ2-1
abundance: -
v_gene: TRBV11-2
d_gene: -
CDR3aa: CASSAPGLRPHEQFF
CDR3nt: TGTGCCAGCAGTGCACCGGGTCTCCGCCCCCATGAGCAGTTCTTC

j_gene: TRBJ1-6
abundance: -
v_gene: TRBV21-1
d_gene: -
CDR3aa: CASSKGTGSYLGSPLHF
CDR3nt: TGTGCCAGCAGCAAAGGGACAGGGTCGTACCTGGGTTCACCCCTCCACTTT

j_gene: TRBJ2-7
abundance: -
v_gene: TRBV19
d_gene: TRBD1
CDR3aa: CASQRGQGAYEQYF
CDR3nt: TGTGCCAGCCAGCGGGGACAGGGGGCCTACGAGCAGTACTTC

j_gene: TRBJ2-3
abundance: -
v_gene: TRBV7-9
d_gene: -
CDR3aa: CASSLDATPIQYF
CDR3nt: TGTGCCAGCAGCTTAGACGCTACCCCCATTCAGTATTTT

j_gene: TRBJ1-4
abundance: few
v_gene: TRBV29-1
d_gene: -
CDR3aa: CSGLQATNEKLFF
CDR3nt: TGCAGCGGGTTACAGGCAACTAATGAAAAACTGTTTTTT

j_gene: TRBJ2-7
abundance: -
v_gene: TRBV30
d_gene: -
CDR3aa: CAWSPLNEQYF
CDR3nt: TGTGCCTGGAGTCCTCTTAACGAGCAGTACTTC

j_gene: TRBJ2-1
abundance: -
v_gene: TRBV9
d_gene: TRBD2
CDR3aa: CASSVVPTSGTEQFF
CDR3nt: TGTGCCAGCAGCGTAGTCCCAACTAGCGGGACTGAGCAGTTCTTC

j_gene: TRBJ1-5
abundance: -
v_gene: TRBV19
d_gene: TRBD1
CDR3aa: CASSPGTGDQPQHF
CDR3nt: TGTGCCAGTAGTCCCGGGACAGGGGATCAGCCCCAGCATTTT

j_gene: TRBJ2-5
abundance: -
v_gene: TRBV29-1
d_gene: -
CDR3aa: CSVEEVSGETQYF
CDR3nt: TGCAGCGTTGAAGAGGTATCAGGGGAGACCCAGTACTTC

j_gene: TRBJ1-1
abundance: -
v_gene: TRBV2
d_gene: TRBD1
CDR3aa: CASSGGTGQTTEAFF
CDR3nt: TGTGCCAGCAGTGGCGGGACAGGTCAAACCACTGAAGCTTTCTTT

j_gene: TRBJ2-7
abundance: -
v_gene: TRBV4-2
d_gene: -
CDR3aa: CASSQAAAGQSDEQYF
CDR3nt: TGTGCCAGCAGCCAAGCCGCAGCGGGACAATCCGACGAGCAGTACTTC

j_gene: TRBJ2-2
abundance: few
v_gene: TRBV19
d_gene: TRBD2
CDR3aa: CASSGEGYTGELFF
CDR3nt: TGTGCCAGTAGTGGGGAGGGGTACACCGGGGAGCTGTTTTTT

j_gene: TRBJ2-1
abundance: -
v_gene: TRBV7-2
d_gene: TRBD2
CDR3aa: CASSFMSGGRGEQFF
CDR3nt: TGTGCCAGCAGCTTTATGAGCGGGGGGAGAGGTGAGCAGTTCTTC

j_gene: TRBJ2-5
abundance: -
v_gene: TRBV7-2
d_gene: TRBD2
CDR3aa: CASNQRGGTETQYF
CDR3nt: TGTGCCAGCAACCAGCGGGGGGGCACGGAGACCCAGTACTTC

j_gene: TRBJ2-1
abundance: -
v_gene: TRBV7-9
d_gene: -
CDR3aa: CATDRPGAKEQFF
CDR3nt: TGTGCTACAGACAGGCCCGGCGCAAAAGAGCAGTTCTTC

j_gene: TRBJ2-7
abundance: -
v_gene: TRBV4-3
d_gene: -
CDR3aa: CASSQVSAPGEQYF
CDR3nt: TGCGCCAGCAGCCAAGTTTCCGCACCCGGCGAGCAGTACTTC

j_gene: TRBJ1-4
abundance: -
v_gene: TRBV2
d_gene: TRBD1
CDR3aa: CASSQGQNNEKLFF
CDR3nt: TGTGCCAGCAGCCAGGGACAGAATAATGAAAAACTGTTTTTT

j_gene: TRBJ1-2
abundance: -
v_gene: TRBV9
d_gene: -
CDR3aa: CASSAPGGFNGYTF
CDR3nt: TGTGCCAGCAGCGCCCCGGGGGGCTTCAATGGCTACACCTTC

j_gene: TRBJ1-5
abundance: -
v_gene: TRBV6-1
d_gene: -
CDR3aa: CASGQLSNQPQHF
CDR3nt: TGTGCCAGCGGACAGCTTAGCAATCAGCCCCAGCATTTT

j_gene: TRBJ1-2
abundance: -
v_gene: TRBV27
d_gene: TRBD1
CDR3aa: CASSLRTGGYGYTF
CDR3nt: TGTGCCAGCAGTCTCCGGACAGGGGGCTATGGCTACACCTTC

j_gene: TRBJ2-1
abundance: -
v_gene: TRBV6-4
d_gene: TRBD1
CDR3aa: CASSESGTGVDEQFF
CDR3nt: TGTGCCAGCAGTGAATCCGGGACAGGGGTAGATGAGCAGTTCTTC

j_gene: TRBJ2-4
abundance: -
v_gene: TRBV7-6
d_gene: -
CDR3aa: CASSKGRDNIQYF
CDR3nt: TGTGCCAGCAGCAAGGGTCGGGATAACATTCAGTACTTC

j_gene: TRBJ1-6
abundance: -
v_gene: TRBV7-9
d_gene: -
CDR3aa: CASSSSKSSYNSPLHF
CDR3nt: TGTGCCAGCAGCTCATCTAAGAGCTCCTATAATTCACCCCTCCACTTT

j_gene: TRBJ2-1
abundance: -
v_gene: TRBV29-1
d_gene: TRBD1
CDR3aa: CSVERDRGVNEQFF
CDR3nt: TGCAGCGTTGAAAGGGACAGGGGCGTCAATGAGCAGTTCTTC

j_gene: TRBJ2-2
abundance: -
v_gene: TRBV29-1
d_gene: TRBD2
CDR3aa: CSVGLAGGLGTGELFF
CDR3nt: TGCAGCGTGGGACTAGCGGGAGGGCTGGGGACCGGGGAGCTGTTTTTT

j_gene: TRBJ2-7
abundance: -
v_gene: TRBV27
d_gene: -
CDR3aa: CASRGSYEQYF
CDR3nt: TGTGCCAGCAGGGGGAGCTACGAGCAGTACTTC

j_gene: TRBJ2-7
abundance: few
v_gene: TRBV6-5
d_gene: -
CDR3aa: CASSFRNNRAYEQYF
CDR3nt: TGTGCCAGCAGTTTTAGAAACAACAGGGCGTACGAGCAGTACTTC

j_gene: TRBJ2-7
abundance: -
v_gene: TRBV13
d_gene: -
CDR3aa: CASSPSSYEQYF
CDR3nt: TGTGCCAGCAGCCCCAGTTCCTACGAGCAGTACTTC

j_gene: TRBJ2-3
abundance: -
v_gene: TRBV6-6
d_gene: TRBD2
CDR3aa: CASSYGGRTDTQYF
CDR3nt: TGTGCCAGCAGTTACGGCGGGAGAACGGATACGCAGTATTTT

j_gene: TRBJ2-2
abundance: -
v_gene: TRBV30
d_gene: -
CDR3aa: CAWSVSQVTGELFF
CDR3nt: TGTGCCTGGAGTGTAAGTCAGGTTACCGGGGAGCTGTTTTTT

j_gene: TRBJ2-5
abundance: few
v_gene: TRBV11-2
d_gene: -
CDR3aa: CASSLGAIAQETQYF
CDR3nt: TGTGCCAGCAGCTTAGGGGCCATCGCCCAAGAGACCCAGTACTTC

j_gene: TRBJ1-1
abundance: -
v_gene: TRBV9
d_gene: -
CDR3aa: CASSRDGGNTEAFF
CDR3nt: TGTGCCAGCAGCCGCGACGGGGGTAACACTGAAGCTTTCTTT

j_gene: TRBJ2-3
abundance: few
v_gene: TRBV7-9
d_gene: -
CDR3aa: CASSSPRETQYF
CDR3nt: TGTGCCAGCAGCTCTCCCAGGGAAACGCAGTATTTT

j_gene: TRBJ1-2
abundance: once
v_gene: TRBV7-2
d_gene: TRBD1
CDR3aa: CASSSMAGGGGYTF
CDR3nt: TGTGCCAGCAGCTCCATGGCAGGGGGCGGTGGCTACACCTTC

j_gene: TRBJ1-2
abundance: -
v_gene: TRBV19
d_gene: -
CDR3aa: CASSIPGVANYGYTF
CDR3nt: TGTGCCAGTAGTATTCCGGGGGTAGCTAACTATGGCTACACCTTC

j_gene: TRBJ1-1
abundance: -
v_gene: TRBV14
d_gene: -
CDR3aa: CASSQGTRPFRGTEAFF
CDR3nt: TGTGCCAGCAGCCAAGGGACGCGCCCGTTCCGGGGGACTGAAGCTTTCTTT

j_gene: TRBJ2-1
abundance: few
v_gene: TRBV5-6
d_gene: -
CDR3aa: CASSLWGEHYNEQFF
CDR3nt: TGTGCCAGCAGCTTGTGGGGAGAACACTACAATGAGCAGTTCTTC

j_gene: TRBJ2-7
abundance: -
v_gene: TRBV5-1
d_gene: TRBD1
CDR3aa: CASSSGTGPHEQYF
CDR3nt: TGCGCCAGCAGCTCCGGGACAGGGCCCCACGAGCAGTACTTC

j_gene: TRBJ2-7
abundance: -
v_gene: TRBV5-4
d_gene: TRBD2
CDR3aa: CASSPVAGGPSYEQYF
CDR3nt: TGTGCCAGCAGCCCGGTTGCGGGGGGGCCCTCCTACGAGCAGTACTTC

j_gene: TRBJ1-1
abundance: few
v_gene: TRBV6-5
d_gene: -
CDR3aa: CASITGSVGGTEAFF
CDR3nt: TGTGCCAGCATCACAGGTTCCGTGGGAGGCACTGAAGCTTTCTTT

j_gene: TRBJ1-2
abundance: -
v_gene: TRBV7-2
d_gene: TRBD1
CDR3aa: CASSSRTGDLYGYTF
CDR3nt: TGTGCCAGCAGCTCCCGGACAGGGGATTTATATGGCTACACCTTC

j_gene: TRBJ1-1
abundance: -
v_gene: TRBV6-5
d_gene: TRBD1
CDR3aa: CASTKTGANTEAFF
CDR3nt: TGTGCCAGCACCAAGACAGGGGCGAACACTGAAGCTTTCTTT